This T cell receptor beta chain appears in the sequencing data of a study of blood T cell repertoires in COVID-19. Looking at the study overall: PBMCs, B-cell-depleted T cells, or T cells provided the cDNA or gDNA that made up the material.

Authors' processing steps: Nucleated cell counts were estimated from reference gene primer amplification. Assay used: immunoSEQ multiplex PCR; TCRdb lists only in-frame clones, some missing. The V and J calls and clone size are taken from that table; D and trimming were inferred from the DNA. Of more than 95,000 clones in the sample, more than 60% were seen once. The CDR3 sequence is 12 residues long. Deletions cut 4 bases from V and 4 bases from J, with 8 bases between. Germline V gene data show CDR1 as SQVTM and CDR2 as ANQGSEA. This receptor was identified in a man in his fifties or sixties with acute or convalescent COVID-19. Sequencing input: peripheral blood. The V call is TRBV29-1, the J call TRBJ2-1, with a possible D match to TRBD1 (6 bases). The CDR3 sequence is CSVAGAYNEQFF. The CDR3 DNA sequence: TGCAGCGTTGCAGGGGCTTACAATGAGCAGTTCTTC.